This is a list of T cell receptor beta chains from one sample in a study of control samples from healthy donors and cancer patients. Clones were sequenced by immunoSEQ multiplex PCR, and TCRdb holds only the in-frame ones, with some missing. This table has about 44,000 clones, 70% appearing once. The specimen was formalin-fixed, paraffin-embedded tissue. These receptors were taken from a male donor with melanoma. CDR3s leave out the opening cysteine and the closing phenylalanine or tryptophan. A clone size is listed for some rows: how often the clone was seen (once, few, many), or a class if it is expanded.

size,V,CDR3
.,TRBV21-1,ASSKADCRDSGRVGNSNTGELF
.,TRBV28,ASRTLGFLGRANYGYT
once,TRBV18,ASSPRLAGATNEKLF
few,TRBV18,ASSPASGSGEQY
.,TRBV5-5,ASSFRAWGYYEQY
.,TRBV11-2,ASSVRLAGAPDTQY
once,TRBV18,ASSPPRGQVYEQY
.,TRBV30,ALEMAGGEF
once,TRBV2,ASKGTGLEQY
few,TRBV3-1/TRBV3-2,ASSQKTPRDSTNEKLF
.,TRBV11-2,ASSLLRTGEPF
few,TRBV29-1,SVPGLARPNIQY
few,TRBV21-1,GLNGGGSYEQY
.,TRBV3-1/TRBV3-2,ASSQGYTGELF
.,TRBV2,ASRRLNTEAF
medium-sized,TRBV6-5,ASSSGQDYEQY
.,TRBV6-1,ASSELPYEQY
.,TRBV2,ATGGRRTTDTQY
.,TRBV7-9,ASSLAEARLEAF
.,TRBV28,ASSTGTVRGYT
few,TRBV5-6,ASSLQADEQY
many,TRBV7-9,ASSLKATDTQY
.,TRBV6-5,ASSRGQETQY
.,TRBV4-1,ASSQEVRQPQH
.,TRBV2,ASRGRGFRTNEKLF
.,TRBV2,ASQDSGTEAF
many,TRBV6-1,ASSEQGRISGNTIY
.,TRBV28,ASSLLGTGYGETQY
.,TRBV5-6,ASSSGQGNSPLH
.,TRBV28,ASSLDLYQETQY
.,TRBV6-5,ASSLLAGNTDTQY
.,TRBV5-1,ASSFTGGEVSPLH
.,TRBV4-2,ASSQQGVMGQPQH
.,TRBV28,ASRTDSHNSPLH
.,TRBV7-9,ASSLTGQREKLF
.,TRBV11-3,ASRNRDSTNTGELF